A single T cell receptor beta chain is shown here with its context. This entry comes from a study of shared T cell receptors in the human thymus. Only in-frame clones appear in the TCRdb table, and some are missing; sequencing was by immunoSEQ multiplex PCR. This sample yields about 400,000 clones, of which 85% to 95% are seen a single time; approximately 0.02% belongs to the top ten. There are 12 residues in the CDR3. The germline CDR1 and CDR2 sequences are GTSNPN and SVGIG (reference sequence). V usage is TRBV30 and J usage is TRBJ2-5, with TRBD2 as a possible D gene (6 bases). Near its end, the DNA agrees better with TRBJ2-7, so the J call may be wrong. What was sequenced was thymocytes. The clonotype comes from a human donor. CDR3: CAWSGRGYEQYF. CDR3 in DNA: TGTGCCTGGAGCGGGCGGGGATACGAGCAGTACTTC.